The 16 T cell receptor beta chains below all came from one sample that was sequenced in a study of T cells after yellow fever vaccination. MiXCR was run by TCRdb on the 5' RACE reads, yielding one entry per CDR3 protein. In the table there are 300,000 to 350,000 distinct CDR3 sequences, under 5% of which are singletons. This specimen consisted of PBMCs, obtained 5 days after the yellow fever booster vaccination. Receptors were obtained from a man between 18 and 35 years old who received the YFV17D yellow fever vaccine.

Concerning this clonotype: Sequence at one end of the junction differs from germline and may be a read error. CDR3 in amino acids: CACSLGTNYGYTF. Here the CDR3 DNA reads TGTGCCTGCAGTTTAGGGACTAACTATGGCTACACCTTC. The chain is built from TRBV28 and TRBJ1-2; D uncertain. The CDR3 contains 13 residues. Germline V gene sequence: CDR1 MDHEN, CDR2 SYDVKM.

This clonotype showed up just a few times. The rearrangement links TRBV5-1 to TRBJ2-1, with TRBD1 identical over 7 bases. Germline trimming cut 3 bases from V and 15 bases from J; bases unmatched to any gene: 12. The CDR3 contains 13 residues. The germline V gene encodes CDR1 SGHRS and CDR2 YFSETQ. The CDR3 region has the DNA TGCGCCAGCAGCTGGGCCGCAGGACAGGCTGGGTTCTTC. It codes for CASSWAAGQAGFF.

This clonotype was counted many times. The chain joins TRBV20-1 to TRBJ2-1; 9 bases agree with TRBD1. The length of the CDR3 is 15 residues. The V gene's germline CDR1 is DFQATT and CDR2 SNEGSKA (reference sequence). After removal of 5 bases from V and 5 bases from J, the junction contained 10 bases not matched to a gene. For the CDR3, the DNA is TGCAGTGCTCCGGAACAGGGGGCGCCCAACAATGAGCAGTTCTTC. Translating gives CSAPEQGAPNNEQFF.

This clonotype was counted between two and nine times. The J gene is TRBJ1-6, the V gene TRBV23-1; 8 bases align to TRBD1. TRBV23-1 is assigned to the ORF class and has an uncertain function. The CDR3 length is 15 residues. V gave up 6 bases and J gave up 7 bases; unmatched junction bases: 8. CDR3 residues: CASRTDRAVNSPLHF. In DNA form, the CDR3 reads TGCGCCAGCAGGACGGACAGGGCCGTGAATTCACCCCTCCACTTT.

The chain is built from TRBV5-1 and TRBJ2-7, with 7 bases that match TRBD1. Germline V gives CDR1 SGHRS, CDR2 YFSETQ. V was pared by 4 bases and J by 6 bases, with 7 bases of the junction left unmatched. The CDR3 has 13 amino acids. This CDR3 reads CASSPRTGGEQYV. The CDR3 DNA reads as TGCGCCAGCAGCCCAAGGACAGGCGGCGAGCAGTACGTC.

This clonotype has only a few counts. The chain is built from TRBV30 and TRBJ2-3; D remains unclear. Germline CDR1 GTSNPN, CDR2 SVGIG (reference sequence). The CDR3 contains 13 residues. V was pared by 1 base and J by 8 bases, with 13 bases between. The CDR3 DNA follows: TGTGCCTGGAGTGACTACACCCCAGGTACGCAGTATTTT. Its translation: CAWSDYTPGTQYF.

This clonotype occurred many times. The rearrangement joins TRBV7-2 to TRBJ2-6; D gene uncertain. CDR1 is SGHTA and CDR2 is FQGNSA in the germline V gene. Trimming removed 6 bases at V and 4 bases at J, with 7 bases between. The CDR3 runs to 13 residues. In DNA, the CDR3 is TGTGCCAGCAGTGCAGTCGGGGCCAACGTCCTGACTTTC. This encodes CASSAVGANVLTF.

The chain joins TRBV6-2 or TRBV6-3 to TRBJ2-1; D is uncertain. CDR1 MNHEY and CDR2 SVGEGT come from the germline V gene. Trimming removed 6 bases from V and 13 bases from J, with 10 bases in between. This CDR3 contains 10 residues. This chain's CDR3 is CASSRGAQFF. CDR3 DNA sequence: TGTGCCAGCAGCCGAGGAGCCCAGTTCTTC.

This clonotype has only a few counts. The DNA for the CDR3 is TGTGCCACCAGTGATACCGGGACTGTCGACACCGGGGAGCTGTTTTTT. Protein: CATSDTGTVDTGELFF. The chain employs TRBV24-1 and TRBJ2-2, with a possible D match to TRBD2 (6 bases). The germline gives CDR1 KGHDR, CDR2 SFDVKD. The CDR3 consists of 16 residues. V gave up 3 bases and J gave up 3 bases, with 13 bases separating them.

This clonotype was seen many times. V gene TRBV5-1 combines with J gene TRBJ2-2; TRBD1 matches at 8 bases. Germline CDR1 SGHRS, CDR2 YFSETQ. This CDR3 contains 15 residues. The J segment lost 4 bases and the V segment lost 7 bases, leaving 9 bases of the junction unmatched. CDR3 DNA sequence: TGCGCCAGCGGAAAGACAGGGGTCGGCACCGGGGAGCTGTTTTTT. Protein product: CASGKTGVGTGELFF.

This clonotype was observed many times. The chain employs TRBV5-1 and TRBJ1-2, with unresolved D. Trimming left V 3 bases short and J 4 bases short, with 19 bases between. CDR1 is SGHRS and CDR2 is YFSETQ in the germline V gene. The CDR3 is 16 amino acids. For the CDR3, the DNA is TGCGCCAGCAGCTCCCCTCTCCTCCCGGGCGGCTATGGCTACACCTTC. Protein sequence: CASSSPLLPGGYGYTF. Drawing the rest from reference TRBV5-1 and TRBJ1-2, the complete variable domain is KAGVTQTPRYLIKTRGQQVTLSCSPISGHRSVSWYQQTPGQGLQFLFEYFSETQRNKGNFPGRFSGRQFSNSRSEMNVSTLELGDSALYLCASSSPLLPGGYGYTFGSGTRLTVV.

The chain combines TRBV29-1 with TRBJ1-1; D perhaps matches TRBD1 (5 bases). CDR1 and CDR2 from the germline V gene are SQVTM and ANQGSEA. V was cut by 3 bases and J by 1 base, with 15 bases left in between. The CDR3 runs 15 residues. The CDR3 spells CSVERDPNPNTEAFF. The CDR3 DNA reads as TGCAGCGTTGAGAGGGACCCTAATCCGAACACTGAAGCTTTCTTT.

This clonotype was seen only a few times. The V and J genes are TRBV18 and TRBJ1-2; D may be TRBD1 (5 bases). The CDR3 has 15 residues. V was cut by 5 bases and J by 0 bases, with 13 bases left in between. The germline V gene encodes CDR1 KGHSH and CDR2 LQKENI. The CDR3 loop is CASSAGSGTNYGYTF. CDR3 DNA sequence: TGTGCCAGCTCAGCAGGGTCAGGGACTAACTATGGCTACACCTTC.

The rearrangement links TRBV20-1 to TRBJ1-6, with D unresolved. V was cut by 0 bases and J by 0 bases, with 12 bases left in between. CDR1 DFQATT and CDR2 SNEGSKA come from the germline V gene (reference sequence). The CDR3 totals 17 residues. The CDR3 reads CSARDSELSSYNSPLHF. As DNA, the CDR3 is TGCAGTGCTAGAGATTCAGAACTGAGCTCCTATAATTCACCCCTCCACTTT.

This clonotype was counted many times. The chain combines TRBV7-2 with TRBJ2-3; 8 bases are shared with TRBD1. With V trimmed by 8 bases and J by 3 bases, 7 bases remained unmatched. The CDR3 runs 14 residues. Germline-derived CDR1 and CDR2 are SGHTA and FQGNSA. CDR3 sequence: CASGWDRRTDTQYF. In nucleotides, the CDR3 is TGTGCCAGCGGGTGGGACAGGCGGACAGATACGCAGTATTTT. The variable domain in full, completed from reference TRBV7-2 and TRBJ2-3, reads GAGVSQSPSNKVTEKGKDVELRCDPISGHTALYWYRQSLGQGLEFLIYFQGNSAPDKSGLPSDRFSAERTGGSVSTLTIQRTQQEDSAVYLCASGWDRRTDTQYFGPGTRLTVL.

Concerning this clonotype: A far more abundant clone sits one base away, making this likely a read error. The gene calls are TRBV2 and TRBJ2-5; D is undetermined. Looked up from germline, CDR1 is SNHLY and CDR2 is FYNNEI. This CDR3 is 10 amino acids long. The CDR3 nucleotides read TGTACCAGCAGCCGGGAGACCCAGTACTTC. Protein product: CTSSRETQYF.